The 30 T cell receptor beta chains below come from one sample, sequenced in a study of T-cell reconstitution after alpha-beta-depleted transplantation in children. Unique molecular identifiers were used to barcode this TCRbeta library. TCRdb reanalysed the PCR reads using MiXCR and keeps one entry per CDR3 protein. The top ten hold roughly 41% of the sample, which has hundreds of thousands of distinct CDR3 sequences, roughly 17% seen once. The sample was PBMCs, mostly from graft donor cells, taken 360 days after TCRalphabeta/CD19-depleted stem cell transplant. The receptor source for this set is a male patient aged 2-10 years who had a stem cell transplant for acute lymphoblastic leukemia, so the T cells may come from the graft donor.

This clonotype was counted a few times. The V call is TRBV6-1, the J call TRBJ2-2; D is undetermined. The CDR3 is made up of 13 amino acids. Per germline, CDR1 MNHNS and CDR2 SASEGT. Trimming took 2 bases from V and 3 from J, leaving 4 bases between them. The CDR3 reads CASSERDTGELFF. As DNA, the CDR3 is TGTGCCAGCAGTGAACGGGACACCGGGGAGCTGTTTTTT.

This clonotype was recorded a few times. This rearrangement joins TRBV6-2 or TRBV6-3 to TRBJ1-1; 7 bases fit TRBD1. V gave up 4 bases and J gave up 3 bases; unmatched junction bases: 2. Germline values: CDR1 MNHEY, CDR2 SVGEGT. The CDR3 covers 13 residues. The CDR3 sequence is CASSWGQYTEAFF. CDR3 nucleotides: TGTGCCAGCAGTTGGGGACAGTACACTGAAGCTTTCTTT.

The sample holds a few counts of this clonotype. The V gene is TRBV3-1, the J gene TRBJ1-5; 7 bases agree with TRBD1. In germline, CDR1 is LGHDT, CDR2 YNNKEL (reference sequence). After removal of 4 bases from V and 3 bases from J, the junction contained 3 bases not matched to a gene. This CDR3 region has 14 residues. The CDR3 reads CASSPGQDNQPQHF. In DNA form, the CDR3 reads TGTGCCAGCAGCCCAGGACAGGACAATCAGCCCCAGCATTTT.

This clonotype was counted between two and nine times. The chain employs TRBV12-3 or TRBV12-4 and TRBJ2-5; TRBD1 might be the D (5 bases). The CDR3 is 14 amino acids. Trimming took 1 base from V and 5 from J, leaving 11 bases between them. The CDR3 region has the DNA TGTGCCAGCAGTTTAGAAGGGGCTGCGGAGACCCAGTACTTC. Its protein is CASSLEGAAETQYF.

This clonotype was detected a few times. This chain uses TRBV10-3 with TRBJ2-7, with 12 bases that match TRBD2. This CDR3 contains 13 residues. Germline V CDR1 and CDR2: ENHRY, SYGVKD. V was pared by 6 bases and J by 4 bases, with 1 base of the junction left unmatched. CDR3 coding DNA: TGTGCCATCAGCACTAGCGGGGGGTACGAGCAGTACTTC. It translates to CAISTSGGYEQYF.

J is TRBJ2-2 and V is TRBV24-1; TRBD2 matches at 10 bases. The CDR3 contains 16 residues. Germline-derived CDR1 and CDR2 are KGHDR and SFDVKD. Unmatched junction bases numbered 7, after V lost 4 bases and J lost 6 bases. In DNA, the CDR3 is TGTGCCACCAGTGAGGGAAGCGGGAGGGCCTCCGGGGAGCTGTTTTTT. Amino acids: CATSEGSGRASGELFF.

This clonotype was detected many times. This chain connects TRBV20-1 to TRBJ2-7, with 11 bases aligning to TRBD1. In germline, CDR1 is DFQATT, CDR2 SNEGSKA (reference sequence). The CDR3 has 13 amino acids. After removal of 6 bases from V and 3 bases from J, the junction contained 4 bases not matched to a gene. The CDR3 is CSAGQGANYEQYF. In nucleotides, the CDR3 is TGCAGTGCCGGACAGGGGGCGAACTACGAGCAGTACTTC.

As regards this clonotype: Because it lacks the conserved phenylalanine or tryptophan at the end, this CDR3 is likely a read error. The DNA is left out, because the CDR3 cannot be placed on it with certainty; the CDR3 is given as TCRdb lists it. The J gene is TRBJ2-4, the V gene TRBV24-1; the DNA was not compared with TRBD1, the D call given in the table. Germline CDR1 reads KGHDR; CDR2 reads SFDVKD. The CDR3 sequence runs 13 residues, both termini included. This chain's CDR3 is CATSDPAGTVREI.

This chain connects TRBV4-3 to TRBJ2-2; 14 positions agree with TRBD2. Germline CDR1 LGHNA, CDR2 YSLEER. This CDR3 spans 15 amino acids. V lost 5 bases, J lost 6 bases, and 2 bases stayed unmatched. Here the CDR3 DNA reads TGCGCCAGCAGCACGGGACTAGCGGGAGCCGGGGAGCTGTTTTTT. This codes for CASSTGLAGAGELFF.

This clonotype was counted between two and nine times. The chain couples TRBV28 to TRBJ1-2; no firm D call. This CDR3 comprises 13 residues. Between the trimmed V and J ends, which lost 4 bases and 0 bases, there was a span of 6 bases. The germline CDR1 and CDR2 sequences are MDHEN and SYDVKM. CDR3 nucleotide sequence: TGTGCCAGCAGTTGGACGTCTAACTATGGCTACACCTTC. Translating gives CASSWTSNYGYTF.

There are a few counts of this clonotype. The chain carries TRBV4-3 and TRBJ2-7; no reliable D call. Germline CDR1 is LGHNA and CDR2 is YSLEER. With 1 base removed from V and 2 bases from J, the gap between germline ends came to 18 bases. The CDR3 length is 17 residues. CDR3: CASSQVRSGPTPYEQYF. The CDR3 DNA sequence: TGCGCCAGCAGCCAAGTACGGTCTGGTCCTACCCCCTACGAGCAGTACTTC.

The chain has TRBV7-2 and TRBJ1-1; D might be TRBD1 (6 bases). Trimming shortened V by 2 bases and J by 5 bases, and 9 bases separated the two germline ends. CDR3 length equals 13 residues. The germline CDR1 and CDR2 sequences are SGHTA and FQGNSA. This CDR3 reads CASSLSRGTEAFF. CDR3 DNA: TGTGCCAGCAGCTTATCCAGGGGAACTGAAGCTTTCTTT.

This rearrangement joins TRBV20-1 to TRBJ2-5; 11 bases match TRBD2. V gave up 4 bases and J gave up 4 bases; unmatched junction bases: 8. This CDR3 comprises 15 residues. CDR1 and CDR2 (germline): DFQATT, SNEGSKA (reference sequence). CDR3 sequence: CSAMALAGGRETQYF. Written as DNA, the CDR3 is TGCAGTGCTATGGCTCTAGCGGGAGGTCGAGAGACCCAGTACTTC.

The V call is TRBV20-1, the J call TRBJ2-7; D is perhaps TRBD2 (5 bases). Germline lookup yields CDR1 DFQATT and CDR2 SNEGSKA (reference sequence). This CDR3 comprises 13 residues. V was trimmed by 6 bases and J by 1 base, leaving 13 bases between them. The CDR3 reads CSAPGLRSYEQYF. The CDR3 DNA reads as TGCAGTGCCCCCGGACTGAGATCCTACGAGCAGTACTTC.

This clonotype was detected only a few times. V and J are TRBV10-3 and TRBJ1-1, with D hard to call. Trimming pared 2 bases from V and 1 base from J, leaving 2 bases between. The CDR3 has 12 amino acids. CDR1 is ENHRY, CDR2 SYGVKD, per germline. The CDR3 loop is CAISEGNTEAFF. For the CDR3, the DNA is TGTGCCATCAGTGAGGGGAACACTGAAGCTTTCTTT.

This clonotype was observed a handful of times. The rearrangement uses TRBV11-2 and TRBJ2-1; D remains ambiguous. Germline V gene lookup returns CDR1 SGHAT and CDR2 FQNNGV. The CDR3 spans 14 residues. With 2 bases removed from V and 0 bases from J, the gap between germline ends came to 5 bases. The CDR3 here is CASSLWGSYNEQFF. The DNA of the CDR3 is TGTGCCAGCAGCTTATGGGGCTCCTACAATGAGCAGTTCTTC. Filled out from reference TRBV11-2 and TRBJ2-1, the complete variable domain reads EAGVAQSPRYKIIEKRQSVAFWCNPISGHATLYWYQQILGQGPKLLIQFQNNGVVDDSQLPKDRFSAERLKGVDSTLKIQPAKLEDSAVYLCASSLWGSYNEQFFGPGTRLTVL.

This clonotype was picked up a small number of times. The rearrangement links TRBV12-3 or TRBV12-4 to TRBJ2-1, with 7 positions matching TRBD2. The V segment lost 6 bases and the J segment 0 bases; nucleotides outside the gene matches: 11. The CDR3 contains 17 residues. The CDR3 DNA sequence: TGTGCCAGCAGCTCCCCCCTAGCGGCGAGCTCCTACAATGAGCAGTTCTTC. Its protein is CASSSPLAASSYNEQFF.

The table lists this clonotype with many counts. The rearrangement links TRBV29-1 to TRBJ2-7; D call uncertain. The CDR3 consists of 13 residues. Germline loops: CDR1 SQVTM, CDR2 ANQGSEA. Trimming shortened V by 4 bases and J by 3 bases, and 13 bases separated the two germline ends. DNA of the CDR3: TGCAGCGTTGCATACCGGTCCCGCTACGAGCAGTACTTC. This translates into CSVAYRSRYEQYF.

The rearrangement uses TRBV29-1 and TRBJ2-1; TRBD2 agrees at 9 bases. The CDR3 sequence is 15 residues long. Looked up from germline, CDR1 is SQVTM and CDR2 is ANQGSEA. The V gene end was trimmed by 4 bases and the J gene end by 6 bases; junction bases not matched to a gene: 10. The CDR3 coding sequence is TGCAGCGTTGTAATAGCTAGCGGGATTCCCAATGAGCAGTTCTTC. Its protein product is CSVVIASGIPNEQFF.

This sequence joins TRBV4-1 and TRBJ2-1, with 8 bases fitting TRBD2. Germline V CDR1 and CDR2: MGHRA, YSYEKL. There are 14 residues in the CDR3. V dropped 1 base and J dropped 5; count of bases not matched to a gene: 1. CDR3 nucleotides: TGCGCCAGCAGCCAAGTACTAGCGGACAATGAGCAGTTCTTC. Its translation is CASSQVLADNEQFF.

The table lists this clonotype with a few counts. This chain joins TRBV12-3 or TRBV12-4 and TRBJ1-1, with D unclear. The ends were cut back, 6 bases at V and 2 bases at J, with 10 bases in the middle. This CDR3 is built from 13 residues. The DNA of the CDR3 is TGTGCCAGCAGCTGGGCACGAAACACTGAAGCTTTCTTT. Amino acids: CASSWARNTEAFF.

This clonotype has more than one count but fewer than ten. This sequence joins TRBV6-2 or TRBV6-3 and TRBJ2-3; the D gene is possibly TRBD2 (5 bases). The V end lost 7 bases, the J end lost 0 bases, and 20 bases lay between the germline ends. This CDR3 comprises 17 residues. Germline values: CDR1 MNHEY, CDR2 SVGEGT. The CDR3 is CASMKREISGSTDTQYF. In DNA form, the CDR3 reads TGTGCCAGCATGAAGAGGGAGATATCGGGTAGCACAGATACGCAGTATTTT.

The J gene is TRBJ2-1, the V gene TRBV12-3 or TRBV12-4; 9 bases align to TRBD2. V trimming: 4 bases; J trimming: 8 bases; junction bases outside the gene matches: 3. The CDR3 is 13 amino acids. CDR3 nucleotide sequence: TGTGCCAGCAGTTCCCTAGCGGGACATGAGCAGTTCTTC. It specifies CASSSLAGHEQFF.

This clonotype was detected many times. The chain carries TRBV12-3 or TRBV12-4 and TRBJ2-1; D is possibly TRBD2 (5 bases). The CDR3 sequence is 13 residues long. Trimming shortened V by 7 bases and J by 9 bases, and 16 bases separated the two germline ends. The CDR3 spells CASKEEVDVEQFF. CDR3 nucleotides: TGTGCCAGCAAGGAGGAGGTGGACGTTGAGCAGTTCTTC.

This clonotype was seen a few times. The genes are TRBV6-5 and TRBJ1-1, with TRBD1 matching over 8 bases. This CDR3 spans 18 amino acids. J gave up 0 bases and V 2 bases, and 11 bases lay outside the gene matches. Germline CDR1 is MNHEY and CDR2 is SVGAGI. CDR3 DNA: TGTGCCAGCAGTTACACATTGCAGGCAGGGGGCATGAACACTGAAGCTTTCTTT. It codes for CASSYTLQAGGMNTEAFF.

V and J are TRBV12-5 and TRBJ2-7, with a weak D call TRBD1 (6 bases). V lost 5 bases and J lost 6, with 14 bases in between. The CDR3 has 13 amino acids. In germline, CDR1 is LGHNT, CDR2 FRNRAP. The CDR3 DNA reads TGTGCTAGTGGTAAAGCCAGGGGTTCCGAGCAGTACTTC. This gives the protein CASGKARGSEQYF.

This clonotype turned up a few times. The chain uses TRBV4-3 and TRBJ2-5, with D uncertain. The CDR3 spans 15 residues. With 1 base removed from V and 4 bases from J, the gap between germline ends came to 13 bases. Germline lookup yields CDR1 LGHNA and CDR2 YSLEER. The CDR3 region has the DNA TGCGCCAGCAGCCAAGGGTCGGCAGGTGGAGAGACCCAGTACTTC. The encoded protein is CASSQGSAGGETQYF.

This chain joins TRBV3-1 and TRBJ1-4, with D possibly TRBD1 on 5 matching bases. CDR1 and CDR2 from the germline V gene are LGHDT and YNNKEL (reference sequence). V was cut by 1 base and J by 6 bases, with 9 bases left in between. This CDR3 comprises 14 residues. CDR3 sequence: CASSQAGLDEKLFF. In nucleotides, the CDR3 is TGTGCCAGCAGCCAAGCGGGGCTCGATGAAAAACTGTTTTTT.

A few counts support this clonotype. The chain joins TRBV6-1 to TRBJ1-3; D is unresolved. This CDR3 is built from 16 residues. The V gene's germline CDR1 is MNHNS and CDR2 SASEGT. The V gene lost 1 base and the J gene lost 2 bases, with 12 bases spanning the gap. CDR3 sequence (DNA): TGTGCCAGCAGTGAAGTACAGACCACGACTGGAAACACCATATATTTT. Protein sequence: CASSEVQTTTGNTIYF.

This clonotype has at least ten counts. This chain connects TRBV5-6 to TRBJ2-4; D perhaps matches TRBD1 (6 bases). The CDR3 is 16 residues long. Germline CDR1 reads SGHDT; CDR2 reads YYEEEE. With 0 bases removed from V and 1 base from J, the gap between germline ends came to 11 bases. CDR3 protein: CASSLAQGMAKNIQYF. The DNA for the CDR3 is TGTGCCAGCAGCTTGGCCCAGGGGATGGCCAAAAACATTCAGTACTTC.